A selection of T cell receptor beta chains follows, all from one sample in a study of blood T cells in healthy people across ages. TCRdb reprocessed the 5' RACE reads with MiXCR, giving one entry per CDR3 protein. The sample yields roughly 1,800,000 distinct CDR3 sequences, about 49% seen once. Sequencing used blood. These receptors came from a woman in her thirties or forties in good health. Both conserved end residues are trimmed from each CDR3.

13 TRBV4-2 ASSVDGLAGDTQY
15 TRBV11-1 ASSFRQGGTGANVLT
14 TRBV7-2 ASSLAGGPAQETQY
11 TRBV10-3 SISAAGGYGYT
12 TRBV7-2 ASSAQTGSYEQY
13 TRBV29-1 SVEGQPGGYNEQF
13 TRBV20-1 SARPGTGDSYEQY
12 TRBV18 ASSPRDPVNEQF
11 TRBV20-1 SALQPPADTQY
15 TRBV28 ASSSPQGVSRTDTQY
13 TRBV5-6 ASSSDRAAYNEQF
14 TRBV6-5 ASSRRRLGDTDTQY
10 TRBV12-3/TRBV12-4 ASRDNNQPQH
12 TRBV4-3 ASSQDGGIGPQH